One sample yielded the 11 T cell receptor beta chains listed below, sequenced in a study of T cell responses to AZD1222 COVID-19 vaccine. Libraries were prepared by immunoSEQ multiplex PCR; TCRdb keeps only in-frame clonotypes and omits some of them. The sample shows approximately 270,000 clones, 85% to 95% of them seen only once. The sequencing used peripheral blood, collected 28 days after the second AZD1222 dose. These receptors all stem from an adult who received the AZD1222 COVID-19 vaccine.

This rearrangement joins TRBV5-6 to TRBJ2-2, with no clear D. The CDR3 length is 18 residues. V was trimmed by 1 base and J by 4 bases, leaving 20 bases between them. Germline values: CDR1 SGHDT, CDR2 YYEEEE. CDR3 residues: CASSLFAPDLLLTGELFF. CDR3 DNA sequence: TGTGCCAGCAGCTTGTTTGCCCCCGACCTCCTCCTCACCGGGGAGCTGTTTTTT.

The J gene is TRBJ1-1, the V gene TRBV12-3 or TRBV12-4, with unresolved D. The CDR3 totals 10 residues. Trimming removed 9 bases at V and 12 bases at J, with 14 bases between. The CDR3 here is CARDPLGPFF. CDR3 nucleotides: TGTGCCAGGGACCCGTTAGGGCCTTTCTTT.

This sequence joins TRBV5-1 and TRBJ2-5; unclear D gene. Germline-derived CDR1 and CDR2 are SGHRS and YFSETQ. The CDR3 spans 12 residues. Deletions cut 0 bases from V and 4 bases from J, with 4 bases between. CDR3 coding DNA: TGCGCCAGCAGCTTGGAGGCAGAGACCCAGTACTTC. Its translation is CASSLEAETQYF.

V gene TRBV6-6 combines with J gene TRBJ1-2; TRBD1 agrees at 8 bases. Trimming removed 6 bases from V and 13 bases from J; junction bases left unmatched: 10. In germline, CDR1 is MNHNY, CDR2 SVGAGI (reference sequence). CDR3 length equals 12 residues. CDR3 residues: CASSRNQQGGTF. Written as DNA, the CDR3 is TGTGCCAGCAGCCGAAATCAACAGGGGGGCACCTTC.

This clone was counted a single time. The chain combines TRBV29-1 with TRBJ2-2; D gene uncertain. Trimming pared 5 bases from V and 0 bases from J, leaving 10 bases between. This CDR3 spans 14 amino acids. CDR1 SQVTM and CDR2 ANQGSEA come from the germline V gene. The CDR3 loop is CSVLQGPNTGELFF. The CDR3 region has the DNA TGCAGCGTTCTACAAGGGCCGAACACCGGGGAGCTGTTTTTT.

This chain links TRBV6-1 with TRBJ2-2, with 9 bases fitting TRBD2. Germline CDR1 MNHNS, CDR2 SASEGT. Trimming cost V 3 bases and J 9 bases; bases outside gene matches: 11. CDR3 length: 16 amino acids. In DNA, the CDR3 is TGTGCCAGCAGTGACGGCGGGAGGGTTGGCGCAAGGGAGCTGTTTTTT. As protein: CASSDGGRVGARELFF.

The chain carries TRBV1 and TRBJ1-5; the table's D call TRBD1 went unverified against the DNA. TRBV1 counts as a pseudogene. The CDR3 totals 16 residues. The CDR3, as DNA: TGCACCAGCAGCGTACCAAGTGGGGCTTTGAATCAGCCCCAGCATTTT. It specifies CTSSVPSGALNQPQHF.

This clone was detected many times. The chain couples TRBV28 to TRBJ2-7; the match to TRBD1 covers 9 bases. The CDR3 sequence is 17 residues long. The germline CDR1 and CDR2 sequences are MDHEN and SYDVKM. V lost 5 bases to trimming and J lost 1 base; unmatched junction nucleotides: 12. The CDR3 nucleotides read TGTGCCAGCAGTGTAAATAGGGACAGGGCGAGTTCCTACGAGCAGTACTTC. It encodes CASSVNRDRASSYEQYF.

Here the CDR3 DNA reads TGTGCCACCAGTGATACTAGCGGGGGGGCCTACGAGCAGTACTTC. Its protein is CATSDTSGGAYEQYF. This chain joins TRBV24-1 and TRBJ2-7; 13 nucleotides match TRBD2. V dropped 3 bases and J dropped 2; count of bases not matched to a gene: 0. This CDR3 region has 15 residues. The germline V gene has CDR1 KGHDR and CDR2 SFDVKD.

The chain combines TRBV7-6 with TRBJ2-7; 9 nucleotides align to TRBD1. V was pared by 0 bases and J by 2 bases, with 8 bases of the junction left unmatched. CDR3 length: 17 amino acids. Germline loops: CDR1 SGHVS, CDR2 FNYEAQ. The CDR3 DNA reads TGTGCCAGCAGCTTAGCCACCCGTGGACAGGGGACCTACGAGCAGTACTTC. Protein product: CASSLATRGQGTYEQYF.

J is TRBJ2-1 and V is TRBV5-1, with 13 bases identical to TRBD2. CDR1 is SGHRS, CDR2 YFSETQ, per germline. V lost 4 bases, J lost 5 bases, and 6 bases stayed unmatched. The CDR3 length is 16 residues. In nucleotides, the CDR3 is TGCGCCAGCAGCATACTGACTAGCGGGGGGAACAATGAGCAGTTCTTC. It translates to CASSILTSGGNNEQFF. The entire variable domain, with the rest obtained from reference TRBV5-1 and TRBJ2-1, is as follows: KAGVTQTPRYLIKTRGQQVTLSCSPISGHRSVSWYQQTPGQGLQFLFEYFSETQRNKGNFPGRFSGRQFSNSRSEMNVSTLELGDSALYLCASSILTSGGNNEQFFGPGTRLTVL.